One and the same sample provided the 2 T cell receptor beta chains below, sequenced in a study of tumor-infiltrating lymphocytes in primary liver carcinoma. TCR beta cDNA was reverse-transcribed from approximately 0.45 ug of total RNA. The reaction used a constant-region primer and ProtoScript II reverse transcriptase. Generation of the TCR beta libraries relied on three nested multiplex PCR rounds using slightly modified ARM-PCR. Forward primers for TRBV1-TRBV30 and a C-beta reverse primer served the first two PCR rounds, at approximately 10 cycles each. Each CDR3 protein is one row after TCRdb ran MiXCR on the multiplex PCR reads. The table includes fewer than 400,000 distinct CDR3 sequences, about three fifths detected once. The researchers obtained blood RNA from unsorted whole blood and also extracted germline DNA. Source material: peripheral blood. The origin of the receptors is a woman aged 25 to 39 with primary liver carcinoma and hepatitis B virus infection.

This clonotype occurred a few times. This likely comes from a read error, as the CDR3 has no conserved phenylalanine or tryptophan at its end. The CDR3 spells CASSLRGAGGSYNEQFI. CDR3 DNA: TGTGCCAGCAGCTTAAGGGGAGCGGGAGGGTCATACAATGAGCAGTTCATC. The chain is built from TRBV11-2 and TRBJ2-1; 10 bases agree with TRBD2. Germline CDR1 is SGHAT and CDR2 is FQNNGV. V shed 2 bases and J 4 bases; nucleotides not matched to a gene: 8. The CDR3 runs 17 residues.

About this clonotype: A read error is possible here, since a much larger clone lies one base away. The V gene is TRBV29-1, the J gene TRBJ2-1; TRBD2 aligns across 14 bases. V was pared by 6 bases and J by 9 bases, with 10 bases of the junction left unmatched. Germline CDR1 is SQVTM and CDR2 is ANQGSEA. This CDR3 is built from 15 residues. CDR3 region: CSVTGTSGSAAEQFF. The CDR3 DNA reads as TGCAGCGTCACCGGGACTAGCGGGAGCGCCGCTGAGCAGTTCTTC.